This record looks at one T cell receptor beta chain sequence and its context. Using immunoSEQ multiplex PCR, the repertoire was profiled, and TCRdb retains in-frame clones only, with some absent. The data contain around 2.5 million clones, over 85% of them singletons. These data originate in a study of shared clonotypes between healthy human individuals. Germline V gene data show CDR1 as SGHRS and CDR2 as YFSETQ. Germline trimming cut 4 bases from V and 6 bases from J; bases unmatched to any gene: 6. The CDR3 runs 15 residues. The sequence came from a man aged 18 to 30 in good health. Some clones in this sample may be carry-over from other donors' samples. The chain carries TRBV5-1 and TRBJ2-2; 10 bases map to TRBD1. The sequencing input was naive CD4+ T cells from PBMCs. Subset in this sample: CD45RA+ positively selected. CDR3 loop: CASSLGTGDSGELFF. Here the CDR3 DNA reads TGCGCCAGCAGCCTGGGGACAGGGGATTCCGGGGAGCTGTTTTTT. Complete variable domain (other parts from reference TRBV5-1 and TRBJ2-2): KAGVTQTPRYLIKTRGQQVTLSCSPISGHRSVSWYQQTPGQGLQFLFEYFSETQRNKGNFPGRFSGRQFSNSRSEMNVSTLELGDSALYLCASSLGTGDSGELFFGEGSRLTVL.